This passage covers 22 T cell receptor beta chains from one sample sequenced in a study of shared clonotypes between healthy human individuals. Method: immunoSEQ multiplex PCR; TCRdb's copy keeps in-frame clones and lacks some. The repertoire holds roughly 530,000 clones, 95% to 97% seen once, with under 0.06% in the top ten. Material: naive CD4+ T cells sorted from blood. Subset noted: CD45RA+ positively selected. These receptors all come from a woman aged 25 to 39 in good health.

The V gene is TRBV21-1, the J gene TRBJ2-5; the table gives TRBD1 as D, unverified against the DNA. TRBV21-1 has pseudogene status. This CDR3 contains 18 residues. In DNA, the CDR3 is TGTGCCAGCAGCAAAGTTCGGGACAGGGGCCCACAGGGGGAGACCCAGTACTTC. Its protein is CASSKVRDRGPQGETQYF.

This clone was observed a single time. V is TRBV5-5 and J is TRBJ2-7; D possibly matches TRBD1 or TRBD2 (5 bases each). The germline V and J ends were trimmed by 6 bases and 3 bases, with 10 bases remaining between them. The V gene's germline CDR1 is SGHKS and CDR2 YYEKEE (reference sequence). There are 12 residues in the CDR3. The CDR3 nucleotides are TGTGCCAGCACGGTGAGGGGCTACGAGCAGTACTTC. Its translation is CASTVRGYEQYF.

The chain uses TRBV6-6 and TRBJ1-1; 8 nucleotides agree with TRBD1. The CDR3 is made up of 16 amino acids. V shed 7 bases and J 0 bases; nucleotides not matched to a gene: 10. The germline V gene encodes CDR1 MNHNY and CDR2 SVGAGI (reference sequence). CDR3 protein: CASTKGQGEMNTEAFF. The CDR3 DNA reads TGTGCCAGCACCAAAGGACAGGGAGAAATGAACACTGAAGCTTTCTTT.

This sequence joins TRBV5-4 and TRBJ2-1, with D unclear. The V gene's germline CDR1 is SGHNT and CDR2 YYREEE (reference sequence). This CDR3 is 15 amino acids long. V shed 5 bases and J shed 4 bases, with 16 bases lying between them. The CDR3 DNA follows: TGTGCCAGCAGTCACCCTTCCGACACTTACAATGAGCAGTTCTTC. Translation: CASSHPSDTYNEQFF.

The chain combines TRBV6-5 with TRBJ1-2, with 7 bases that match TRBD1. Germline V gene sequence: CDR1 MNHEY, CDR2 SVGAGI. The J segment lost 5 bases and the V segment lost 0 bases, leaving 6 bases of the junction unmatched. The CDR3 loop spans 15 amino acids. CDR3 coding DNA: TGTGCCAGCAGTTACTCGGCACAGGGGATGTATGGCTACACCTTC. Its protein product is CASSYSAQGMYGYTF.

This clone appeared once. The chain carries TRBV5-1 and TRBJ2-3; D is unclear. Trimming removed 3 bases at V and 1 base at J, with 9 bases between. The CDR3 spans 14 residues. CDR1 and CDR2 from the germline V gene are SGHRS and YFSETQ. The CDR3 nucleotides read TGCGCCAGCAGCTACGACCAGGGCACAGATACGCAGTATTTT. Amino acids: CASSYDQGTDTQYF.

CDR3: CASSFETRTEAFF. As DNA, the CDR3 is TGTGCCAGCAGTTTCGAGACGCGGACTGAAGCTTTCTTT. The chain employs TRBV7-8 and TRBJ1-1; the D is unclear. The CDR3 extends over 13 amino acids. V lost 6 bases and J lost 5, with 13 bases in between. Germline V gene lookup returns CDR1 SGHVS and CDR2 FQNEAQ.

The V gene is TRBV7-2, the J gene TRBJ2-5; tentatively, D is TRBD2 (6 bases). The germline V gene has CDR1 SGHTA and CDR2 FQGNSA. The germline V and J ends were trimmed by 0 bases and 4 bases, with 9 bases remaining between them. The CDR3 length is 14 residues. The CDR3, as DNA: TGTGCCAGCAGCTTAGCTTTGGGGGGAGAGACCCAGTACTTC. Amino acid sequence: CASSLALGGETQYF.

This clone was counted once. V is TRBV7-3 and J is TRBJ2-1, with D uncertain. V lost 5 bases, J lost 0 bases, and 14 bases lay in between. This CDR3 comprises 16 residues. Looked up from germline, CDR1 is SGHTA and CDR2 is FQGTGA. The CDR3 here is CASSQTAVSSYNEQFF. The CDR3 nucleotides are TGTGCCAGCAGCCAAACGGCTGTTAGCTCCTACAATGAGCAGTTCTTC.

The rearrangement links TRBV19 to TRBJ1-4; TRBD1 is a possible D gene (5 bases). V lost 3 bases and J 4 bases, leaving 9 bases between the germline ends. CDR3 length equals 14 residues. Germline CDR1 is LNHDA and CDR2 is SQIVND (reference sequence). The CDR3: CASSIAGVNEKLFF. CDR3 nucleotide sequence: TGTGCCAGTAGTATTGCGGGGGTTAATGAAAAACTGTTTTTT.

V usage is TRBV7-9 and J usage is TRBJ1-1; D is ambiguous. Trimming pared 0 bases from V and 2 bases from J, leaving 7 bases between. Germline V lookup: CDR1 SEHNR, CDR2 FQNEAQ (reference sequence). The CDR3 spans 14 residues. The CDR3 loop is CASSLALFNTEAFF. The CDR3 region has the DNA TGTGCCAGCAGCTTAGCGCTTTTTAACACTGAAGCTTTCTTT.

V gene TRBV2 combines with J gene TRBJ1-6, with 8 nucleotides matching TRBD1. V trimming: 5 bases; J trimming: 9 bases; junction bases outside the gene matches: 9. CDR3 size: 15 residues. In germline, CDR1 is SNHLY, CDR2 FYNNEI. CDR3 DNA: TGTGCCAGCAGTTTACAGGGGGAAGTGGGTTCACCCCTCCACTTT. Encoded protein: CASSLQGEVGSPLHF.

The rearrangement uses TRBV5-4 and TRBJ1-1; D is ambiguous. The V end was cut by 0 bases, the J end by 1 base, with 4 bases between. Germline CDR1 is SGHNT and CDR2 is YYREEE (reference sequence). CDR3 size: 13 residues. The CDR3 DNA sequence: TGTGCCAGCAGCTTGGTAAGGAACACTGAAGCTTTCTTT. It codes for CASSLVRNTEAFF.

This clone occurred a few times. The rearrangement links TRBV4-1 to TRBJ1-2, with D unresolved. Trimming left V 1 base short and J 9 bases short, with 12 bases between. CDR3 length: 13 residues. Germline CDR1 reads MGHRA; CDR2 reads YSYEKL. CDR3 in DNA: TGCGCCAGCAGCCAAGTCAGGCACGAGAGCTACACCTTC. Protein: CASSQVRHESYTF.

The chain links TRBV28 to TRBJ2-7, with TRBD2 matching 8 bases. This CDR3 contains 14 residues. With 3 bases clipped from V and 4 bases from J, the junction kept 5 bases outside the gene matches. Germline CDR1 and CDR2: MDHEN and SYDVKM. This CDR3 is CASSLHSGSYEQYF. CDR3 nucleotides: TGTGCCAGCAGTTTGCACAGCGGGAGTTACGAGCAGTACTTC.

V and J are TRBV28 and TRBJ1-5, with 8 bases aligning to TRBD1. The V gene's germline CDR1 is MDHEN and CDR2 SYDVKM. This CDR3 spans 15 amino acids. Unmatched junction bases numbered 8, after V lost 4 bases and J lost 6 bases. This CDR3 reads CASSSPQGAGQPQHF. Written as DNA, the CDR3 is TGTGCCAGCAGTTCCCCCCAGGGGGCAGGTCAGCCCCAGCATTTT.

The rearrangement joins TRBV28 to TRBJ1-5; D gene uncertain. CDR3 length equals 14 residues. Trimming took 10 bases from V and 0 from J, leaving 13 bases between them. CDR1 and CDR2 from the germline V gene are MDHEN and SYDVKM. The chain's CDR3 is CATEATISNQPQHF. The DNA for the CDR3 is TGTGCCACCGAAGCCACGATTAGCAATCAGCCCCAGCATTTT.

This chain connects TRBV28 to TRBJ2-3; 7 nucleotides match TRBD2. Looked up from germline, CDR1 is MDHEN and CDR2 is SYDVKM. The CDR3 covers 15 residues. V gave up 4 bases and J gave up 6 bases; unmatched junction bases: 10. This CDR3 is CASSSGTIRSDTQYF. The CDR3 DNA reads TGTGCCAGCAGTTCCGGGACTATCCGATCTGATACGCAGTATTTT. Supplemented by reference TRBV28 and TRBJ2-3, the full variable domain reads DVKVTQSSRYLVKRTGEKVFLECVQDMDHENMFWYRQDPGLGLRLIYFSYDVKMKEKGDIPEGYSVSREKKERFSLILESASTNQTSMYLCASSSGTIRSDTQYFGPGTRLTVL.

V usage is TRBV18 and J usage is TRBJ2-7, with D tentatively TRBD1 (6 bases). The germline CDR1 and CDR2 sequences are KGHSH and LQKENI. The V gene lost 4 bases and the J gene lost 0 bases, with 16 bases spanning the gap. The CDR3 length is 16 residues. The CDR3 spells CASSRRGQSTSYEQYF. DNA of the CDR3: TGTGCCAGCTCACGACGCGGACAGTCAACCTCCTACGAGCAGTACTTC.

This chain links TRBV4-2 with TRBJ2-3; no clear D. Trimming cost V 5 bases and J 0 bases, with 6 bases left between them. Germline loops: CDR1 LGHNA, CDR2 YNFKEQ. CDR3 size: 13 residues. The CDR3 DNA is TGTGCCAGCAGCGCAGGTAGCACAGATACGCAGTATTTT. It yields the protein CASSAGSTDTQYF.

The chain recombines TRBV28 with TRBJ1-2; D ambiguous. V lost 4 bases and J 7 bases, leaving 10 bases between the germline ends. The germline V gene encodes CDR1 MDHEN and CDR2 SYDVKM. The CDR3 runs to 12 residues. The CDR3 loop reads CASSSRDAGYTF. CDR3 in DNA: TGTGCCAGCAGTTCGAGGGATGCTGGCTACACCTTC.

In DNA form, the CDR3 reads TGTGCCAGCAGCTTCATTGGTGGCTCCTACAATGAGCAGTTCTTC. It encodes CASSFIGGSYNEQFF. This sequence joins TRBV7-2 and TRBJ2-1, with no clear D. Germline CDR1 is SGHTA and CDR2 is FQGNSA. Trimming pared 3 bases from V and 0 bases from J, leaving 9 bases between. The CDR3 runs 15 residues.